This entry lists 21 T cell receptor beta chains sequenced from one sample in a study of identifying expanded T cells in peripheral blood. Produced via immunoSEQ multiplex PCR; TCRdb's table is partial and in-frame only. In the table there are over 85,000 clones, roughly 88% of which are singletons. The sequencing input was blood. The receptors come from a person aged 18-70 years in good health.

This clone was counted a single time. The CDR3 bases are TGTGCCAGCAGTTACTCCGGGCCGGGGCAGCCCCAGCATTTT. Encoded protein: CASSYSGPGQPQHF. V and J are TRBV6-5 and TRBJ1-5; D remains ambiguous. Between the trimmed V and J ends, which lost 0 bases and 7 bases, there was a span of 10 bases. The germline V gene has CDR1 MNHEY and CDR2 SVGAGI. The CDR3 sequence is 14 residues long.

CDR3 protein: CASSPTDRGPDQPQHF. As DNA, the CDR3 is TGTGCCAGTAGTCCCACCGACAGGGGGCCCGATCAGCCCCAGCATTTT. The chain links TRBV19 to TRBJ1-5; TRBD1 agrees at 10 bases. The V and J ends lost 5 bases and 5 bases, in that order; junction bases with no gene match: 9. The germline V gene has CDR1 LNHDA and CDR2 SQIVND (reference sequence). This CDR3 is 16 amino acids long.

The chain recombines TRBV28 with TRBJ1-4; 8 bases match TRBD1. The CDR3 covers 15 residues. The V gene's germline CDR1 is MDHEN and CDR2 SYDVKM. Trimming at V came to 5 bases and at J to 1 base, leaving 3 bases not matched to a gene. CDR3 sequence (DNA): TGTGCCAGCAGTCCTACAGGGGGAACTAATGAAAAACTGTTTTTT. It yields the protein CASSPTGGTNEKLFF.

This clone was seen a few times. The chain links TRBV11-2 to TRBJ2-1, with a possible D match to TRBD1 (5 bases). Trimming cost V 5 bases and J 5 bases, with 16 bases left between them. Germline V gene sequence: CDR1 SGHAT, CDR2 FQNNGV. The CDR3 totals 15 residues. CDR3 loop: CASSDRRRSDNEQFF. The CDR3 DNA sequence: TGTGCCAGCAGCGACAGACGCCGGAGCGACAATGAGCAGTTCTTC.

The chain joins TRBV28 to TRBJ2-5, with no clear D. Germline V gives CDR1 MDHEN, CDR2 SYDVKM. The CDR3 runs 14 residues. Trimming took 4 bases from V and 2 from J, leaving 11 bases between them. The chain's CDR3 is CASSSRVPQETQYF. Here the CDR3 DNA reads TGTGCCAGCAGTTCTCGCGTACCACAAGAGACCCAGTACTTC.

The rearrangement links TRBV19 to TRBJ2-5; 10 bases are shared with TRBD1. CDR1 is LNHDA, CDR2 SQIVND, per germline (reference sequence). V lost 4 bases to trimming and J lost 4 bases; unmatched junction nucleotides: 9. The CDR3 spans 16 residues. CDR3 sequence reads: CASSNRGQGIGETQYF. For the CDR3, the DNA is TGTGCCAGTAGTAATAGGGGACAGGGGATAGGAGAGACCCAGTACTTC.

This clone appeared a single time. V gene TRBV12-2 combines with J gene TRBJ2-7; the table names TRBD2, a call not compared with the DNA. TRBV12-2 is labeled a pseudogene. This CDR3 has 14 amino acids. This CDR3 reads CASRAGLVPYEQYF. CDR3 nucleotide sequence: TGTGCAAGTCGCGCGGGACTAGTTCCCTACGAGCAGTACTTC.

This CDR3 is CASSFTLTGQPYEQYF. CDR3 coding DNA: TGCGCCAGCAGCTTTACGCTGACAGGGCAACCCTACGAGCAGTACTTC. The chain uses TRBV5-1 and TRBJ2-7; 7 bases are a match to TRBD1. There are 16 residues in the CDR3. Trimming cost V 2 bases and J 2 bases; bases outside gene matches: 10. Germline V gene sequence: CDR1 SGHRS, CDR2 YFSETQ.

This rearrangement joins TRBV5-1 to TRBJ1-4; D is unresolved. Per germline, CDR1 SGHRS and CDR2 YFSETQ. The length of the CDR3 is 14 residues. Trimming left V 5 bases short and J 4 bases short, with 12 bases between. The CDR3 nucleotides are TGCGCCAGCAGAACCGGCGCCCTTAATGAAAAACTGTTTTTT. Amino acids: CASRTGALNEKLFF.

This clone was found once. V usage is TRBV30 and J usage is TRBJ1-6; 7 nucleotides line up with TRBD1. Trimming removed 0 bases from V and 2 bases from J; junction bases left unmatched: 7. The CDR3 length is 17 residues. Germline CDR1 and CDR2: GTSNPN and SVGIG (reference sequence). CDR3 in amino acids: CAWSVQRGRPYNSPLHF. CDR3 DNA: TGTGCCTGGAGTGTACAAAGGGGGCGGCCCTATAATTCACCCCTCCACTTT.

V and J are TRBV15 and TRBJ2-5; unclear D gene. This CDR3 has 15 residues. Trimming pared 0 bases from V and 4 bases from J, leaving 12 bases between. The germline CDR1 and CDR2 sequences are LNHNV and YYDKDF (reference sequence). CDR3 amino acids: CATSRDPGKGETQYF. The CDR3, as DNA: TGTGCCACCAGCAGAGATCCCGGAAAGGGAGAGACCCAGTACTTC. The whole variable domain, filled in from reference TRBV15 and TRBJ2-5, reads DAMVIQNPRYQVTQFGKPVTLSCSQTLNHNVMYWYQQKSSQAPKLLFHYYDKDFNNEADTPDNFQSRRPNTSFCFLDIRSPGLGDTAMYLCATSRDPGKGETQYFGPGTRLLVL.

The chain carries TRBV19 and TRBJ2-7; 10 bases match TRBD2. CDR1 is LNHDA, CDR2 SQIVND, per germline (reference sequence). The V and J ends lost 3 bases and 3 bases, in that order; junction bases with no gene match: 5. The CDR3 covers 15 residues. The CDR3 reads CASSIRGTSDYEQYF. CDR3 in DNA: TGTGCCAGTAGTATTCGGGGGACTAGCGACTACGAGCAGTACTTC.

This clone turned up a few times. The V gene is TRBV2, the J gene TRBJ1-2; 7 positions match TRBD1. Unmatched junction bases numbered 6, after V lost 7 bases and J lost 4 bases. The CDR3 covers 13 residues. Germline V lookup: CDR1 SNHLY, CDR2 FYNNEI. The CDR3 nucleotides are TGTGCCAGCAACCTGGACAGGATCTATGGCTACACCTTC. Its protein is CASNLDRIYGYTF.

The gene calls are TRBV7-9 and TRBJ1-2; D unresolved. The CDR3 sequence is 14 residues long. V shed 7 bases and J shed 6 bases, with 18 bases lying between them. Germline assignment: CDR1 SEHNR and CDR2 FQNEAQ (reference sequence). Here the CDR3 DNA reads TGTGCCAGCAAGGGAGACGGAGGGAGGGATGGCTACACCTTC. Translated: CASKGDGGRDGYTF. Supplemented by reference TRBV7-9 and TRBJ1-2, the full variable domain reads DTGVSQNPRHKITKRGQNVTFRCDPISEHNRLYWYRQTLGQGPEFLTYFQNEAQLEKSRLLSDRFSAERPKGSFSTLEIQRTEQGDSAMYLCASKGDGGRDGYTFGSGTRLTVV.

The chain has TRBV29-1 and TRBJ1-5; D gene ambiguous. The CDR3 sequence is 14 residues long. V gave up 4 bases and J gave up 3 bases, with 13 bases separating them. Germline V gene lookup returns CDR1 SQVTM and CDR2 ANQGSEA. CDR3 in amino acids: CSVGEFGANQPQHF. The CDR3 region has the DNA TGCAGCGTTGGCGAGTTTGGCGCCAATCAGCCCCAGCATTTT.

This chain links TRBV14 with TRBJ2-7, with D perhaps matching TRBD1 (6 bases). The germline V and J ends were trimmed by 0 bases and 7 bases, with 13 bases remaining between them. The CDR3 totals 14 residues. The V gene's germline CDR1 is SGHDN and CDR2 FVKESK. CDR3 protein: CASSQDSTGGEQYF. The CDR3 nucleotides are TGTGCCAGCAGCCAAGATTCGACAGGTGGGGAGCAGTACTTC.

The rearrangement links TRBV28 to TRBJ2-6; tentatively, D is TRBD1 (6 bases). CDR3 size: 17 residues. Germline CDR1 reads MDHEN; CDR2 reads SYDVKM. V lost 0 bases and J lost 0, with 9 bases in between. In DNA, the CDR3 is TGTGCCAGCAGTTTATGGAGGGACACCTCTGGGGCCAACGTCCTGACTTTC. Protein product: CASSLWRDTSGANVLTF.

The V gene is TRBV29-1, the J gene TRBJ2-2; 8 bases match TRBD2. Per germline, CDR1 SQVTM and CDR2 ANQGSEA. The CDR3 runs to 13 residues. The junction had 6 bases not matched to a gene; V was cut back by 5 bases and J by 7 bases. As DNA, the CDR3 is TGCAGCGTTCAGCGGGAGTATCACGGGGAGCTGTTTTTT. Translating gives CSVQREYHGELFF.

The chain uses TRBV5-1 and TRBJ1-4, with 10 bases aligning to TRBD1. The germline gives CDR1 SGHRS, CDR2 YFSETQ. The CDR3 extends over 15 amino acids. With V trimmed by 4 bases and J by 0 bases, 0 bases remained unmatched. CDR3 sequence reads: CASSGQGATNEKLFF. The DNA of the CDR3 is TGCGCCAGCAGCGGACAGGGGGCAACTAATGAAAAACTGTTTTTT.

V gene TRBV10-3 combines with J gene TRBJ2-3, with a tentative D call TRBD2 (6 bases). The CDR3 spans 13 residues. The V gene's germline CDR1 is ENHRY and CDR2 SYGVKD. V was shortened by 8 bases and J by 0 bases, with 9 bases between the two germline ends. CDR3 amino acids: CAIRGSSTDTQYF. In nucleotides, the CDR3 is TGTGCCATCCGGGGGTCTAGCACAGATACGCAGTATTTT.

The chain is built from TRBV7-7 and TRBJ2-5, with 9 bases fitting TRBD2. J gave up 5 bases and V 8 bases, and 3 bases lay outside the gene matches. CDR3 length equals 12 residues. Germline loops: CDR1 SSHAT, CDR2 FNYEAQ (reference sequence). CDR3 nucleotide sequence: TGTGCCAGCTCAGGACTAGCGGAGACCCAGTACTTC. Translated, it gives CASSGLAETQYF.